This is a list of T cell receptor beta chains from one sample in a study of T cell repertoires in cytomegalovirus infection. Each CDR3 protein gets one entry after TCRdb re-called the reads with MiXCR. The sample lists 600,000 to 800,000 distinct CDR3 sequences, less than 25% occurring once. What was sequenced was CD8+ T cells from PBMCs. The receptors come from a human donor in good health (CMV status not recorded). Some clones in this sample may be carry-over from other donors' samples. Both conserved end residues are part of each CDR3. The D gene is left open where the match is weak. Clone size is shown for a subset of rows, as once, few, many or a class of expanded clone.

v_gene	j_gene	abundance	d_gene	CDR3aa	CDR3nt
TRBV7-9	TRBJ1-2	few	.	CASSLVGGRDGYTF	TGTGCCAGCAGCTTAGTCGGGGGGCGCGATGGCTACACCTTC
TRBV7-6	TRBJ1-1	.	TRBD1	CASSSGTGGLLSEAFF	TGTGCCAGCAGCTCCGGGACAGGGGGCCTTTTATCTGAAGCTTTCTTT
TRBV6-6	TRBJ2-5	few	TRBD2	CASSPRGAGAQETQYF	TGTGCCAGCAGTCCCCGCGGAGCGGGGGCCCAAGAGACCCAGTACTTC
TRBV2	TRBJ2-3	.	TRBD2	CASRGTNTDTQYF	TGTGCCAGCAGGGGGACTAACACAGATACGCAGTATTTT
TRBV19	TRBJ2-7	.	.	CASSIGLVYEQYF	TGTGCCAGTAGTATAGGGCTAGTCTACGAGCAGTACTTC
TRBV7-9	TRBJ1-1	many	TRBD1	CASTQGARGGTEAFF	TGTGCCAGCACCCAGGGGGCGCGGGGGGGCACTGAAGCTTTCTTT
TRBV13	TRBJ2-5	few	.	CASSFGLPGETQYF	TGTGCCAGCAGCTTCGGACTGCCGGGGGAGACCCAGTACTTC
TRBV6-2/TRBV6-3	TRBJ2-3	.	.	CASSYIGRTDTQYF	TGTGCCAGCAGTTACATCGGGCGCACAGATACGCAGTATTTT
TRBV28	TRBJ2-3	.	TRBD1	CASSLGTGLDTQYF	TGTGCCAGCAGCCTAGGGACAGGGTTAGATACGCAGTATTTT
TRBV12-3/TRBV12-4	TRBJ1-3	.	TRBD1	CANSQTGPYSGNTIYF	TGTGCCAACAGTCAGACAGGGCCTTATTCTGGAAACACCATATATTTT
TRBV28	TRBJ2-5	.	TRBD2	CASSFDLAGGQETQYF	TGTGCCAGCAGTTTTGATCTAGCGGGGGGGCAAGAGACCCAGTACTTC
TRBV12-3/TRBV12-4	TRBJ2-2	many	.	CASSTRRGGEGGANTGELFF	TGTGCCAGCAGTACACGGCGAGGGGGAGAGGGGGGAGCGAACACCGGGGAGCTGTTTTTT
TRBV6-2/TRBV6-3	TRBJ1-5	few	.	CASSYSSVLPQHF	TGTGCCAGCAGTTACTCGAGCGTTTTACCCCAGCATTTT
TRBV25-1	TRBJ2-1	.	.	CASSDPRYNEQFF	TGTGCCAGCAGTGATCCTAGATACAATGAGCAGTTCTTC
TRBV25-1	TRBJ2-2	.	.	CVSRTGNRELFF	TGTGTCAGCAGAACAGGGAACCGGGAGCTGTTTTTT
TRBV13	TRBJ2-7	.	.	CASSLAGQGSVAYEQYF	TGTGCCAGCAGCTTAGCGGGGCAGGGTTCTGTGGCCTACGAGCAGTACTTC
TRBV4-1	TRBJ2-5	few	TRBD1	CASSLHGQGMEETQYF	TGCGCCAGCAGCCTACATGGACAGGGGATGGAAGAGACCCAGTACTTC
TRBV6-2/TRBV6-3	TRBJ2-6	few	TRBD1	CASSYGQDNSGANVLTF	TGTGCCAGCAGTTACGGACAGGATAACTCTGGGGCCAACGTCCTGACTTTC
TRBV7-8	TRBJ2-5	many	TRBD2	CASSLWASGTQETQYF	TGTGCCAGCAGCTTATGGGCTAGCGGTACTCAAGAGACCCAGTACTTC
TRBV10-3	TRBJ2-7	few	TRBD1	CASGTGGLGQYF	TGTGCCTCCGGGACAGGGGGCTTAGGGCAGTACTTC
TRBV20-1	TRBJ2-2	.	.	CSARVQTAANTGELFF	TGCAGTGCTAGAGTTCAGACGGCCGCGAACACCGGGGAGCTGTTTTTT
TRBV14	TRBJ2-7	.	.	CASSQDRAVSYEQYF	TGTGCCAGCAGCCAAGATAGGGCCGTCTCCTACGAGCAGTACTTC
TRBV13	TRBJ1-2	few	TRBD1	CASSPRTGSGYGYTF	TGTGCCAGCAGCCCTCGGACAGGTTCGGGCTATGGCTACACCTTC
TRBV12-3/TRBV12-4	TRBJ1-1	many	TRBD1	CASSSTGGRTEAFF	TGTGCCAGCAGTTCGACAGGGGGCAGGACTGAAGCTTTCTTT
TRBV29-1	TRBJ2-1	.	TRBD1	CSVSDRENEQFF	TGCAGCGTCTCGGACAGGGAGAATGAGCAGTTCTTC
TRBV7-6	TRBJ2-5	few	.	CASSPLPPRASRPSTQETQYF	TGTGCCAGCAGCCCCTTACCACCCCGGGCATCAAGGCCCTCTACACAAGAGACCCAGTACTTC
TRBV28	TRBJ2-1	few	TRBD2	CASRPSGGYSYNEQFF	TGTGCCAGCAGACCCAGCGGGGGTTACTCCTACAATGAGCAGTTCTTC
TRBV29-1	TRBJ1-1	few	.	CSVEDGPWGTEAFF	TGCAGCGTTGAAGACGGGCCCTGGGGGACTGAAGCTTTCTTT
TRBV19	TRBJ2-1	few	.	CASSPSWGAGDEQFF	TGTGCCAGTAGCCCTTCGTGGGGGGCTGGGGATGAGCAGTTCTTC
TRBV11-2	TRBJ2-1	few	TRBD1	CASSQGEPNEQFF	TGTGCCAGCAGCCAGGGGGAACCTAATGAGCAGTTCTTC
TRBV5-1	TRBJ1-1	few	.	CASSLGEQGLSDTEAFF	TGCGCCAGCAGCTTGGGGGAACAGGGATTGTCGGACACTGAAGCTTTCTTT
TRBV7-9	TRBJ1-2	many	.	CASSFLGTDYGYTF	TGTGCCAGCAGCTTCCTCGGGACGGACTATGGCTACACCTTC
TRBV7-9	TRBJ1-2	many	.	CASSLATAYYGYTF	TGTGCCAGCAGCTTAGCTACCGCGTACTATGGCTACACCTTC
TRBV11-3	TRBJ2-2	many	TRBD1	CANQQGRRDTGELFF	TGTGCCAATCAACAGGGGCGTCGGGACACCGGGGAGCTGTTTTTT
TRBV6-5	TRBJ1-1	.	.	CASEGPKGNTEAFF	TGTGCCAGCGAGGGCCCGAAAGGGAACACTGAAGCTTTCTTT
TRBV29-1	TRBJ2-2	.	TRBD1	CSVGTGVLGELFF	TGCAGCGTTGGGACAGGGGTCCTCGGGGAGCTGTTTTTT
TRBV7-6	TRBJ1-6	many	.	CASSQRQSSYNSPLHF	TGTGCCAGCAGCCAAAGACAGAGCTCCTATAATTCACCCCTCCACTTT
TRBV7-2	TRBJ2-2	many	.	CASSVYVLLTGANTGELFF	TGTGCCAGCAGCGTCTACGTTTTACTCACGGGGGCGAACACCGGGGAGCTGTTTTTT
TRBV5-4	TRBJ1-2	.	.	CASSAEIRGYTF	TGTGCCAGCAGCGCGGAGATCCGGGGCTACACCTTC
TRBV7-9	TRBJ2-2	many	.	CASSSLHTGATGELFF	TGTGCCAGCAGCTCACTCCATACGGGGGCCACCGGGGAGCTGTTTTTT
TRBV7-2	TRBJ2-2	few	.	CASSPSGGLANTGELFF	TGTGCCAGCAGCCCTAGTGGGGGCCTGGCGAACACCGGGGAGCTGTTTTTT
TRBV7-9	TRBJ2-3	many	.	CASEPSTDTQYF	TGTGCCAGTGAGCCAAGCACAGATACGCAGTATTTT
TRBV20-1	TRBJ2-1	.	.	CSALRGSYNEQFF	TGCAGTGCCCTAAGGGGTTCCTACAATGAGCAGTTCTTC
TRBV7-2	TRBJ1-1	many	.	CASRGRGNTEAFF	TGTGCCAGCAGGGGTCGGGGGAACACTGAAGCTTTCTTT
TRBV12-3/TRBV12-4	TRBJ1-1	many	.	CASRTDVPTEAFF	TGTGCCAGCAGGACGGACGTCCCCACTGAAGCTTTCTTT
TRBV7-2	TRBJ1-1	many	TRBD1	CASSTGQGMNTEAFF	TGTGCCAGCAGCACGGGACAGGGGATGAACACTGAAGCTTTCTTT
TRBV11-1	TRBJ1-6	.	.	CASRESGQSSPLHF	TGTGCCAGCAGAGAGTCGGGGCAGAGCTCACCCCTCCACTTT
TRBV2	TRBJ2-1	.	.	CASSDSYSYNEQFF	TGTGCCAGCAGTGATAGTTACTCCTACAATGAGCAGTTCTTC
TRBV7-2	TRBJ1-2	many	.	CASAGRPVEGYTF	TGTGCCAGCGCGGGGAGACCGGTGGAAGGCTACACCTTC
TRBV10-3	TRBJ1-3	few	.	CAIRTSYTDLPVSTIYF	TGTGCCATCAGGACCTCTTACACGGATTTACCTGTTAGCACCATATATTTT
TRBV7-6	TRBJ2-3	many	.	CASSLRGLGTDTQYF	TGTGCCAGCAGCTTACGCGGACTTGGGACAGATACGCAGTATTTT
TRBV7-2	TRBJ2-3	.	.	CASSLGPRSSDTQYF	TGTGCCAGCAGCTTAGGCCCAAGGAGTTCGGATACGCAGTATTTT
TRBV12-3/TRBV12-4	TRBJ1-1	many	.	CASSRVPLIEAFF	TGTGCCAGCAGCCGAGTCCCCCTAATTGAAGCTTTCTTT
TRBV7-9	TRBJ1-1	many	TRBD1	CASSLGPGQQDTEAFF	TGTGCCAGCAGCTTAGGACCGGGACAGCAAGACACTGAAGCTTTCTTT
TRBV27	TRBJ2-1	many	.	CASSFGRLRDEQFF	TGTGCCAGCAGTTTTGGACGCCTTAGAGATGAGCAGTTCTTC
TRBV7-9	TRBJ1-1	many	.	CASRQGTNEAFF	TGTGCCAGCAGACAGGGAACCAATGAAGCTTTCTTT
TRBV2	TRBJ2-5	.	TRBD2	CASSGRLAGDWETQYF	TGTGCCAGCAGTGGAAGACTAGCGGGGGACTGGGAGACCCAGTACTTC
TRBV7-8	TRBJ1-1	many	.	CASSNRQKNTEAFF	TGTGCCAGCAGCAACCGACAGAAGAACACTGAAGCTTTCTTT